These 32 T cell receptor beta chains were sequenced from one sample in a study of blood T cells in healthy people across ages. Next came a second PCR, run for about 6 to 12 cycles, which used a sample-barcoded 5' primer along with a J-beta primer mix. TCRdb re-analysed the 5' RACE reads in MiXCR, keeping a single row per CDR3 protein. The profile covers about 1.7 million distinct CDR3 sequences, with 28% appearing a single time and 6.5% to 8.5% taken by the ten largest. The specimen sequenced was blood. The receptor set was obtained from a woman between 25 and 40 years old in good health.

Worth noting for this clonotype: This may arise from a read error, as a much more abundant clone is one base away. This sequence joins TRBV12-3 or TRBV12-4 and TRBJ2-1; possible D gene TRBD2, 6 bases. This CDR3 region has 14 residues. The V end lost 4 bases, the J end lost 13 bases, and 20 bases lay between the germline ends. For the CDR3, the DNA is TGTGCCAGCAGTTGGGAGACAGTCGGAGGGAGTCAGTTCTTC. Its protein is CASSWETVGGSQFF.

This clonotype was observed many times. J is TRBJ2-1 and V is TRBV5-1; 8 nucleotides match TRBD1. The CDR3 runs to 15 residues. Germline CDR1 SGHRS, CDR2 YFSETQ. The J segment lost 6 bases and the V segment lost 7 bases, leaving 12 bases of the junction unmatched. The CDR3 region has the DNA TGCGCCAGCGATCCCACGGCAGGGGGCTTCAATGAGCAGTTCTTC. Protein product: CASDPTAGGFNEQFF.

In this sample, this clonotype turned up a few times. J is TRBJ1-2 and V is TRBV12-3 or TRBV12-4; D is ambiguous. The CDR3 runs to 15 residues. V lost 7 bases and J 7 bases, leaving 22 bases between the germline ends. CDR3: CASKRTTAAGGGYTF. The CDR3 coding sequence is TGTGCCAGCAAACGTACAACAGCCGCCGGCGGTGGCTACACCTTC.

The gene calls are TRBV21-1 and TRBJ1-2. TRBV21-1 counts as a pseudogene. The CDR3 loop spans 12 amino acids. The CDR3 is CASSKFRDRYTF. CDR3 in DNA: TGTGCCAGCAGCAAATTTCGAGATCGGTACACCTTC.

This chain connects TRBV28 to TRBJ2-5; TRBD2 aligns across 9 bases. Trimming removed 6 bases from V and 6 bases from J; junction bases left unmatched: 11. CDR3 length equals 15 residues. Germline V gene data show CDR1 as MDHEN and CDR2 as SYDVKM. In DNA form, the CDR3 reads TGTGCCAGCAGGACCGCGGGGGGGCCGGGAAAGACCCAGTACTTC. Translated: CASRTAGGPGKTQYF.

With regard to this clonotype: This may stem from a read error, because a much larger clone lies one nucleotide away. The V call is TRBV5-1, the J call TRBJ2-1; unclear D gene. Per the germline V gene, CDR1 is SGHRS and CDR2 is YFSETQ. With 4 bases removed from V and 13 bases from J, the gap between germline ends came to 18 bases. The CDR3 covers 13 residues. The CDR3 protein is CASSQNPQETQFF. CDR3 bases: TGCGCCAGCAGCCAGAACCCACAAGAGACCCAGTTCTTC.

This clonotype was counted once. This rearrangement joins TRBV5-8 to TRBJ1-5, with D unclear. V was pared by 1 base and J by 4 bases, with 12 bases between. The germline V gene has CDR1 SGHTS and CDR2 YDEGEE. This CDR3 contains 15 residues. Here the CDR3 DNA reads TGTGCCAGCAGCTTGCTTTTAGGAATGAATCAGCCCCAGCATTTT. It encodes CASSLLLGMNQPQHF.

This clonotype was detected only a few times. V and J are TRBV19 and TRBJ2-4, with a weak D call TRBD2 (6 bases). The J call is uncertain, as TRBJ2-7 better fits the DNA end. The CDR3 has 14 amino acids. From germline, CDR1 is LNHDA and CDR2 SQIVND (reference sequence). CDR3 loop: CASSHTAGTYEQYF. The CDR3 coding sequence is TGTGCCAGTAGCCATACGGCGGGGACCTACGAGCAGTACTTC.

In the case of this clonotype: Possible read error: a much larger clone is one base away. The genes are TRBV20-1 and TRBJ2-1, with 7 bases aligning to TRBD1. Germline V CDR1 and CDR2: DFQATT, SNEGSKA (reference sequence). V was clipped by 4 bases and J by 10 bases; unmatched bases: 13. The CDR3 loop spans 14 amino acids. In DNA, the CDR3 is TGCAGTGCTAAGTTCGGGACAGACTCCTACGAGCAGTTCTTC. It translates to CSAKFGTDSYEQFF.

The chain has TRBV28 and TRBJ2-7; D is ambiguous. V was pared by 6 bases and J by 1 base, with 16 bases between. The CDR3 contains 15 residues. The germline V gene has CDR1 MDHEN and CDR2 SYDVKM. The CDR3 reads CASSPPGRRSYEQYF. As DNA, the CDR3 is TGTGCCAGCAGCCCTCCGGGCAGGCGATCCTACGAGCAGTACTTC.

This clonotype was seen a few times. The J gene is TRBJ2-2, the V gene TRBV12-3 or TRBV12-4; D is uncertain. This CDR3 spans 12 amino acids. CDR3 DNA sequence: TGTGTAGAGCAGTTGAACACCGGGGAGCTGTTTTTT. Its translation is CVEQLNTGELFF.

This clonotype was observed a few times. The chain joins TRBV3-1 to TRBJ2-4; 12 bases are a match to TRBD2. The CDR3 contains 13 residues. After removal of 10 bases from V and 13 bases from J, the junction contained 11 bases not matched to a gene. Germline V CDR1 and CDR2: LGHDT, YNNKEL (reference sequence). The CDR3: CATRTSGTNEQYF. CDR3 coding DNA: TGTGCCACCAGGACTAGCGGGACCAATGAGCAGTACTTC.

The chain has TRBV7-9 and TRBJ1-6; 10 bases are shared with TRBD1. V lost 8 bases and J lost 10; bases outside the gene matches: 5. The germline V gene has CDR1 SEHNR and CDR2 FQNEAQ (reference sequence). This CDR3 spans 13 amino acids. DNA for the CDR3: TGTGCCAGCGTCGGGACAGGGGACTCACCCCTCCACTTT. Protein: CASVGTGDSPLHF.

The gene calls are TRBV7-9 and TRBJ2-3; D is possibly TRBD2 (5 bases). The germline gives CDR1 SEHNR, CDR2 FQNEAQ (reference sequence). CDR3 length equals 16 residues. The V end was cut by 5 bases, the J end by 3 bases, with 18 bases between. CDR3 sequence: CASSPLEWRSTDTQYF. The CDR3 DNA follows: TGTGCCAGCAGCCCCCTCGAGTGGAGGTCAACAGATACGCAGTATTTT.

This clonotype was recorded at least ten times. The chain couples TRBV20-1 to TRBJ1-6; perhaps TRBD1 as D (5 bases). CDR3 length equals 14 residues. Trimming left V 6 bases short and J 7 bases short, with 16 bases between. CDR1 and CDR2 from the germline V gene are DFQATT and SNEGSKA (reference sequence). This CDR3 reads CSAEGTDPNSPLHF. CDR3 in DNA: TGCAGTGCAGAGGGGACGGACCCAAATTCACCCCTCCACTTT.

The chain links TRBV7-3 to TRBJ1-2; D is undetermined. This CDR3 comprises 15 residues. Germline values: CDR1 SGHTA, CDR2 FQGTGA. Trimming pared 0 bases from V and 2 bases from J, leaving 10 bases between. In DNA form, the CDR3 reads TGTGCCAGCAGCTTAACCCCGGTGGGCAACTATGGCTACACCTTC. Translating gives CASSLTPVGNYGYTF. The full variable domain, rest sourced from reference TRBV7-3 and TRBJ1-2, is GAGVSQTPSNKVTEKGKYVELRCDPISGHTALYWYRQSLGQGPEFLIYFQGTGAADDSGLPNDRFFAVRPEGSVSTLKIQRTERGDSAVYLCASSLTPVGNYGYTFGSGTRLTVV.

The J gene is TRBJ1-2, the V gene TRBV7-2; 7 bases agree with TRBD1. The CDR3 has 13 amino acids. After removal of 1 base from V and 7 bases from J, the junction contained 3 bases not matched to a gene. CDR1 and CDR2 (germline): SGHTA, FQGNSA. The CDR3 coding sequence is TGTGCCAGCAGCTTAGTTAACAGGGGTGGCTACACCTTC. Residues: CASSLVNRGGYTF.

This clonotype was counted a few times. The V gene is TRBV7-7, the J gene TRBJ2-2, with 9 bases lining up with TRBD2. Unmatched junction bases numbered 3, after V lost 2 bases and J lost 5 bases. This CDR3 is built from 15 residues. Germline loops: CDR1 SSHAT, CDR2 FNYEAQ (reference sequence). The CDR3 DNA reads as TGTGCCAGCAGCTTATTAGCGGGAGCGACCGGGGAGCTGTTTTTT. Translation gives CASSLLAGATGELFF.

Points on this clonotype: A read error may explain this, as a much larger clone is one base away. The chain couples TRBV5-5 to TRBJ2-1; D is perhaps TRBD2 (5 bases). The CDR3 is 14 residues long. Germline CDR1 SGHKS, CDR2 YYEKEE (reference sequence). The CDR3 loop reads CAGSYDWGGGEQFF. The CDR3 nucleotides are TGTGCCGGCAGCTACGACTGGGGTGGAGGTGAGCAGTTCTTC.

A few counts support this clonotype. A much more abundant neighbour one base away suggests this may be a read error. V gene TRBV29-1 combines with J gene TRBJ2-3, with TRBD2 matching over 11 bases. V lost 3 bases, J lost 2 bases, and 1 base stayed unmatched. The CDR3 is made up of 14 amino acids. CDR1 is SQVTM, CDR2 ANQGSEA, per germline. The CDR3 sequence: CSVETSGNTDTQYF. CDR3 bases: TGCAGCGTTGAGACTAGCGGGAACACAGATACGCAGTATTTT.

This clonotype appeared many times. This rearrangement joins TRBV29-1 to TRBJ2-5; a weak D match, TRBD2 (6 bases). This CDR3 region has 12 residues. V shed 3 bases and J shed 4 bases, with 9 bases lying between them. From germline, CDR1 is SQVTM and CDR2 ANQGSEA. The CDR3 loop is CSVEEGTETQYF. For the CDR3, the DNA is TGCAGCGTTGAGGAGGGAACAGAGACCCAGTACTTC. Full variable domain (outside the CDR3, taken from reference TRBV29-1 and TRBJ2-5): SAVISQKPSRDICQRGTSLTIQCQVDSQVTMMFWYRQQPGQSLTLIATANQGSEATYESGFVIDKFPISRPNLTFSTLTVSNMSPEDSSIYLCSVEEGTETQYFGPGTRLLVL.

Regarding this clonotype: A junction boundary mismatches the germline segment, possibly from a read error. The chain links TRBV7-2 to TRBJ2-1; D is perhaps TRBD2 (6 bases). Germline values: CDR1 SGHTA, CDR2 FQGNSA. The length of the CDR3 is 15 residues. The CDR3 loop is CASGFRPSATNEQFF. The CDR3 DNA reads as TGTGCCAGCGGCTTCCGGCCTAGCGCGACTAATGAGCAGTTCTTC.

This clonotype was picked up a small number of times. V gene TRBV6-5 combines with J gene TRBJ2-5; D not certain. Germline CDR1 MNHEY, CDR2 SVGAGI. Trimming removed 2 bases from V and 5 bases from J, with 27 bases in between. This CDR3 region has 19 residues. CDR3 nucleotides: TGTGCCAGCAGTTACGCATCCCCTCTTCTCCCTGGCCTTGAGGAGACCCAGTACTTC. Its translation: CASSYASPLLPGLEETQYF.

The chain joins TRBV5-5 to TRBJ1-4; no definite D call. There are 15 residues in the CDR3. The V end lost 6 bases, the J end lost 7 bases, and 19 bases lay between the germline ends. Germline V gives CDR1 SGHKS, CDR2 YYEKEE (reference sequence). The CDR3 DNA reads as TGTGCCAGCATCGTGCGGGAGGGAACGGGTGAAAAACTGTTTTTT. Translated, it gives CASIVREGTGEKLFF.

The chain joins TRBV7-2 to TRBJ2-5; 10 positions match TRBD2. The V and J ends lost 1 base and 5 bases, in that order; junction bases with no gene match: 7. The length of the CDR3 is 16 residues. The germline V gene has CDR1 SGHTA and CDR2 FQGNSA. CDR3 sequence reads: CASSLELAGPGETQYF. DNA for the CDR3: TGTGCCAGCAGCTTAGAACTAGCGGGACCCGGGGAGACCCAGTACTTC.

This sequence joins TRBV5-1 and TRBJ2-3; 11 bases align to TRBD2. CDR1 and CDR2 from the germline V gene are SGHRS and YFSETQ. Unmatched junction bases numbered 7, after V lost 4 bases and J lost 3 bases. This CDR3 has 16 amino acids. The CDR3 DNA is TGCGCCAGCAGCCCGCCGACTAGCGGGGAAACAGATACGCAGTATTTT. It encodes CASSPPTSGETDTQYF.

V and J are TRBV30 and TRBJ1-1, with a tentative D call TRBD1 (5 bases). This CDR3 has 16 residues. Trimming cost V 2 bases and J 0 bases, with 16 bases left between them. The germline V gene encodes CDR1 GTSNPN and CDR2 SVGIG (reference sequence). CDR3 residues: CAWSIGETIMNTEAFF. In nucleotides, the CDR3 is TGTGCCTGGAGTATAGGGGAGACGATCATGAACACTGAAGCTTTCTTT.

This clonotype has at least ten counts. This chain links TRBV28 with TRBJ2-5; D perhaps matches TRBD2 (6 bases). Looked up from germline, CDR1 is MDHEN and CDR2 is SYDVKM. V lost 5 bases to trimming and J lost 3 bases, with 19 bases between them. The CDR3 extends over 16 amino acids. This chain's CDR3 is CASSLGIAVLEETQYF. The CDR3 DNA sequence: TGTGCCAGCAGTCTTGGGATAGCGGTACTTGAAGAGACCCAGTACTTC.

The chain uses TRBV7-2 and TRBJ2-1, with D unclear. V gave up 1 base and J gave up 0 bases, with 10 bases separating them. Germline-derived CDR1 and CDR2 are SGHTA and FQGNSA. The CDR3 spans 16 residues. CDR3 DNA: TGTGCCAGCAGCTTAGACGCGACGGTCTCCTACAATGAGCAGTTCTTC. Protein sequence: CASSLDATVSYNEQFF.

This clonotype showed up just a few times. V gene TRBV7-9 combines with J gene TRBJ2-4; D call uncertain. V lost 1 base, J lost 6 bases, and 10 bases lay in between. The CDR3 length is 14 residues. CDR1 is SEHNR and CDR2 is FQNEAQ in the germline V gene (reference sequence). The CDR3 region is CASSLVDMGNIQYF. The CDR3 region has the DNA TGTGCCAGCAGCTTAGTTGATATGGGAAACATTCAGTACTTC. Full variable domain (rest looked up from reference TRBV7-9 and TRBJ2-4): DTGVSQNPRHKITKRGQNVTFRCDPISEHNRLYWYRQTLGQGPEFLTYFQNEAQLEKSRLLSDRFSAERPKGSFSTLEIQRTEQGDSAMYLCASSLVDMGNIQYFGAGTRLSVL.

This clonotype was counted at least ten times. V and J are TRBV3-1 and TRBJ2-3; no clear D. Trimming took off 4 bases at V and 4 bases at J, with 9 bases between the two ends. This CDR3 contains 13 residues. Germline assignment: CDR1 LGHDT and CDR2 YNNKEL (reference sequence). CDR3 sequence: CASSPLDSDTQYF. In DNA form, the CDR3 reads TGTGCCAGCAGCCCCCTAGATTCAGATACGCAGTATTTT.

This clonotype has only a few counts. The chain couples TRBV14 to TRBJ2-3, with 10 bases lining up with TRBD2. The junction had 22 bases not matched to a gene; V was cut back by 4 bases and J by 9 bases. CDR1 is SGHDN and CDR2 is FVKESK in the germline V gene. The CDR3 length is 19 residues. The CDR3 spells CASSRTSRSSGGALETQYF. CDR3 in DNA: TGTGCCAGCAGCCGTACAAGTAGATCAAGCGGGGGGGCATTGGAAACGCAGTATTTT.